The source of this TCR beta chain is a study of shared clonotypes between healthy human individuals. Unmatched junction bases numbered 14, after V lost 3 bases and J lost 0 bases. CDR3 size: 18 residues. CDR1 and CDR2 from the germline V gene are KGHSH and LQKENI. Assay used: immunoSEQ multiplex PCR; TCRdb lists only in-frame clones, some missing. Among around 530,000 clones listed, around 78% were seen once. The sequence was obtained from a woman aged 40 to 50 in good health. Some clones in this sample may be carry-over from other donors' samples. This chain uses TRBV18 with TRBJ2-7, with TRBD2 identical over 7 bases. The source material was PBMCs. CDR3 loop: CASSPSGGPNRGSYEQYF. DNA of the CDR3: TGTGCCAGCTCACCTTCGGGGGGTCCCAATCGCGGCTCCTACGAGCAGTACTTC.